This passage covers 12 T cell receptor beta chains from one sample sequenced in a study of CD8 T cells in ankylosing spondylitis. One entry per CDR3 protein results from TCRdb running MiXCR on the 5' RACE reads. The sample carries more than 150,000 distinct CDR3 sequences, about 20% recorded once. The sequenced material came from blood, either unsorted or a sorted T cell fraction (not recorded which). The origin of the receptors is a male donor under 35 with ankylosing spondylitis or in good health (not recorded which).

Many counts were recorded for this clonotype. V is TRBV5-4 and J is TRBJ2-3; 11 bases are a match to TRBD2. With 1 base clipped from V and 6 bases from J, the junction kept 4 bases outside the gene matches. Germline CDR1 reads SGHNT; CDR2 reads YYREEE (reference sequence). This CDR3 contains 15 residues. The CDR3: CASSLSPSGGDTQYF. Written as DNA, the CDR3 is TGTGCCAGCAGCTTGTCGCCTAGCGGGGGGGATACGCAGTATTTT.

This clonotype occurred many times. The rearrangement links TRBV20-1 to TRBJ2-2; weak D call: TRBD2 (6 bases). V lost 3 bases to trimming and J lost 8 bases, with 13 bases between them. The germline V gene has CDR1 DFQATT and CDR2 SNEGSKA (reference sequence). This CDR3 is 13 amino acids long. CDR3 bases: TGCAGTGCTAGTGTTGCGGGAACTGGGGAGCTGTTTTTT. Amino acid sequence: CSASVAGTGELFF.

This clonotype was recorded once. The chain employs TRBV3-1 and TRBJ2-1, with TRBD1 matching 10 bases. Germline lookup yields CDR1 LGHDT and CDR2 YNNKEL (reference sequence). The CDR3 runs to 15 residues. V lost 2 bases, J lost 8 bases, and 6 bases stayed unmatched. CDR3 nucleotide sequence: TGTGCCAGCAGCCAACGGGACAGGGGCCCATATGAGCAGTTCTTC. Translation gives CASSQRDRGPYEQFF.

This clonotype occurred many times. The rearrangement joins TRBV12-3 or TRBV12-4 to TRBJ2-7, with 9 bases lining up with TRBD2. The CDR3 contains 15 residues. Trimming at V came to 4 bases and at J to 6 bases, leaving 10 bases not matched to a gene. The CDR3: CASSWGGSGRTEQYF. The CDR3 DNA reads TGTGCCAGCAGTTGGGGAGGAAGCGGGAGGACCGAGCAGTACTTC.

This clonotype was recorded at least ten times. V usage is TRBV27 and J usage is TRBJ2-7; no definite D call. Trimming took off 5 bases at V and 3 bases at J, with 11 bases between the two ends. Germline lookup yields CDR1 MNHEY and CDR2 SMNVEV (reference sequence). The CDR3 extends over 13 amino acids. The CDR3 protein is CASSRFGDYEQYV. The CDR3 DNA reads as TGTGCCAGCAGTCGCTTCGGCGACTACGAGCAGTACGTC.

In its sample, this clonotype was seen many times. The chain has TRBV27 and TRBJ2-7; TRBD2 aligns across 10 bases. This CDR3 is built from 14 residues. Trimming removed 1 base from V and 4 bases from J; junction bases left unmatched: 1. Germline values: CDR1 MNHEY, CDR2 SMNVEV (reference sequence). Here the CDR3 reads CASSLWTSGYEQYF. In nucleotides, the CDR3 is TGTGCCAGCAGTTTATGGACTAGCGGTTACGAGCAGTACTTC.

In its sample, this clonotype was seen many times. The J gene is TRBJ2-7, the V gene TRBV7-6, with TRBD1 matching 7 bases. CDR3 length equals 15 residues. J lost 3 bases, V lost 1 base, and 6 bases had no gene match. CDR1 and CDR2 (germline): SGHVS, FNYEAQ. The CDR3 is CASSLVARGIYEQYF. DNA for the CDR3: TGTGCCAGCAGCTTAGTTGCCAGGGGGATCTACGAGCAGTACTTC.

This clonotype was observed at least ten times. The V call is TRBV12-3 or TRBV12-4, the J call TRBJ2-1; 11 nucleotides line up with TRBD2. This CDR3 has 16 residues. V was clipped by 3 bases and J by 3 bases; unmatched bases: 4. As DNA, the CDR3 is TGTGCCAGCAGTTTGGGGACTAGCGGAGGCTACAATGAGCAGTTCTTC. As protein: CASSLGTSGGYNEQFF.

This chain joins TRBV4-1 and TRBJ2-1; D not resolved. V was clipped by 1 base and J by 6 bases, with 4 bases between them. Germline lookup yields CDR1 MGHRA and CDR2 YSYEKL. This CDR3 region has 12 residues. CDR3 bases: TGCGCCAGCAGCCAAGTTGTCAATGAGCAGTTCTTC. It yields the protein CASSQVVNEQFF.

This clonotype has at least ten counts. The rearrangement joins TRBV7-2 to TRBJ2-3; 7 bases line up with TRBD2. Germline V gene data show CDR1 as SGHTA and CDR2 as FQGNSA. The CDR3 sequence is 14 residues long. Trimming took 5 bases from V and 10 from J; bases not matched to a gene: 12. The DNA of the CDR3 is TGTGCCAGCAGCCTAGGACTAGATAGGTATTCGCAGTATTTT. This codes for CASSLGLDRYSQYF.

The gene calls are TRBV19 and TRBJ2-1, with TRBD1 as a possible D gene (5 bases). V was trimmed by 7 bases and J by 4 bases, leaving 11 bases between them. CDR1 and CDR2 from the germline V gene are LNHDA and SQIVND (reference sequence). The CDR3 consists of 13 residues. CDR3 residues: CASKGLGYNEQFF. For the CDR3, the DNA is TGTGCCAGTAAGGGGCTGGGGTACAATGAGCAGTTCTTC.

The table lists this clonotype with many counts. CDR3 DNA: TGCGCCAGCAGCTTTTTCTCGAGCAATGAGCAGTTCTTC. The encoded protein is CASSFFSSNEQFF. This rearrangement joins TRBV5-1 to TRBJ2-1; D remains unclear. In germline, CDR1 is SGHRS, CDR2 YFSETQ. The V end was cut by 2 bases, the J end by 6 bases, with 9 bases between. The CDR3 is 13 amino acids.